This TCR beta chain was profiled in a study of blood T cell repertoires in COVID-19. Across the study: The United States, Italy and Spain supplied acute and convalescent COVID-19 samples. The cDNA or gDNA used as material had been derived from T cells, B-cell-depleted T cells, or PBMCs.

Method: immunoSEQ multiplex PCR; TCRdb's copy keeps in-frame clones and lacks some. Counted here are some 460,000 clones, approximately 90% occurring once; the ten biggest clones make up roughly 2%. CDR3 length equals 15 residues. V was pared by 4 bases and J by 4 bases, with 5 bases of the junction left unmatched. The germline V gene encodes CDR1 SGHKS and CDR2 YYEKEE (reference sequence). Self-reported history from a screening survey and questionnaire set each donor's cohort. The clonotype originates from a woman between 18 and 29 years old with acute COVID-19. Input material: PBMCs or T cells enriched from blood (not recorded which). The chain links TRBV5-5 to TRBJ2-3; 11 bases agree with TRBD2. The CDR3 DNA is TGTGCCAGCAGCCTTAGCGGGAGGGCATCAGATACGCAGTATTTT. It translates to CASSLSGRASDTQYF.